This T cell receptor (beta chain) comes out of a study of cytomegalovirus exposure and HLA in healthy donors. The CDR3 loop spans 15 amino acids. Germline CDR1 SGHRS, CDR2 YFSETQ. With respect to this clone: Germline and junction disagree at one end, which may indicate a read error.

Amplification used 60 Vbeta primers and 13 Jbeta primers. The table came from immunoSEQ multiplex PCR; TCRdb's copy has only in-frame clones and leaves some out. This table holds more than 30,000 clones. V and J are TRBV5-1 and TRBJ1-6; unclear D gene. This TCR was recovered from a man aged 35 to 55 in good health and CMV-seropositive. The specimen sequenced was PBMCs. The CDR3 region is CASSTLGEKDSPLRF. The CDR3 nucleotides read TGCGCCAGCAGCACACTGGGCGAAAAGGATTCACCCCTCCGCTTT.